What follows describes a single TCR beta chain. Antigen unknown. The data are from a study of shared clonotypes between healthy human individuals. Study-level information: A couple of female and a few male donors aged 18 to 49 were enrolled.

Per the germline V gene, CDR1 is SGHRS and CDR2 is YFSETQ. The CDR3 sequence is 16 residues long. The V gene end was trimmed by 1 base and the J gene end by 4 bases; junction bases not matched to a gene: 8. Produced via immunoSEQ multiplex PCR; TCRdb's table is partial and in-frame only. Of a few million clones in the sample, approximately 96% were seen once. Notes on the study in general: It was expected that sequencing depth would affect clonotype sharing among donors.

The source is a man younger than 35 in good health. Sequencing was carried out using naive CD4+ T cells sorted from blood. As for subset: CD45RA+ positively selected. The rearrangement joins TRBV5-1 to TRBJ2-3, with TRBD2 identical over 8 bases. The CDR3 loop is CASSLYGGGLPDTQYF. CDR3 DNA sequence: TGCGCCAGCAGCTTGTATGGCGGGGGGCTCCCAGATACGCAGTATTTT.